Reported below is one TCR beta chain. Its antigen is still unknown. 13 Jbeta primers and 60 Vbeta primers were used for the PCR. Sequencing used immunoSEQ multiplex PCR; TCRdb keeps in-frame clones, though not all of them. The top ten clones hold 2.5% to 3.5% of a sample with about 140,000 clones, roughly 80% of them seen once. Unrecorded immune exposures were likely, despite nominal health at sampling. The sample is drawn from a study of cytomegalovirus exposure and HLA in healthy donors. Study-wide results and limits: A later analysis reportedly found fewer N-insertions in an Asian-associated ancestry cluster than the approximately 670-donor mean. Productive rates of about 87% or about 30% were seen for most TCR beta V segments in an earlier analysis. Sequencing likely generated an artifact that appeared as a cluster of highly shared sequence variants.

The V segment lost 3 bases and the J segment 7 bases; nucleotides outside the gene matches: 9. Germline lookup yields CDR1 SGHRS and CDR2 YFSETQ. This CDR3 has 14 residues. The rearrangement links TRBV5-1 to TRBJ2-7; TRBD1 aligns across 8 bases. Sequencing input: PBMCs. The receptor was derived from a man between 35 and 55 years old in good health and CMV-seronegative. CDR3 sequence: CASSSTGESLEQYF. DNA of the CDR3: TGCGCCAGCAGCTCGACAGGGGAAAGCTTGGAGCAGTACTTC. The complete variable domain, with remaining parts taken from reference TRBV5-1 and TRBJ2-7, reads KAGVTQTPRYLIKTRGQQVTLSCSPISGHRSVSWYQQTPGQGLQFLFEYFSETQRNKGNFPGRFSGRQFSNSRSEMNVSTLELGDSALYLCASSSTGESLEQYFGPGTRLTVT.